This T cell receptor beta chain originates from a study of regulatory T cells in long-lasting Graves disease. Findings and caveats of the study: Newly diagnosed patients had higher TCR diversity than persistent Graves' patients did. New patients shared fewer public clonotypes (roughly 910) than persistent patients did (approximately 3,000).

Germline V gene data show CDR1 as SQVTM and CDR2 as ANQGSEA. CDR3 length: 11 residues. V was clipped by 6 bases and J by 5 bases; unmatched bases: 1. For TCR beta, libraries came from iRepertoire HTBI primers and Arm-PCR of CDR3 regions. In the original processing: Sequenced samples collectively carried roughly 60 TRBV and 11 to 15 TRBJ segments. From the multiplex PCR reads, TCRdb called clonotypes with MiXCR, one entry per CDR3 protein. TCRdb, not the original authors, processed these V and J calls. The data contain around 400,000 distinct CDR3 sequences, 20% to 25% of them singletons. This clonotype was seen ten or more times. Its antigen is currently unknown. Time point defined: persistent/refractory GD, antithyroid drugs over 5 years with positive TRAb. Researchers made the TCR library from RNA that was extracted from PBMCs. It was an endocrinology department in Xi'an, China, that provided the patients.

This material consisted of peripheral blood mononuclear cells (PBMCs), taken when the disease was refractory, from a patient treated with antithyroid drugs. The chain employs TRBV29-1 and TRBJ2-5; 9 nucleotides line up with TRBD1. The sequence derives from a woman in her forties with Graves disease. CDR3 bases: TGCAGCGTAGGACAGGGGGAGACCCAGTACTTC. Protein sequence: CSVGQGETQYF.